This passage covers 29 T cell receptor beta chains from one sample sequenced in a study of blood T cell repertoires in COVID-19. Sequencing used immunoSEQ multiplex PCR; TCRdb keeps in-frame clones, though not all of them. The data show 100,000 to 150,000 clones, around nine tenths seen once. The sample consisted of peripheral blood. The receptors derive from a woman in her 70s with COVID-19, enrolled during active disease.

CDR3 sequence: CASSIGTGAGDTQYF. The DNA for the CDR3 is TGTGCCAGTAGTATAGGAACAGGGGCGGGAGATACGCAGTATTTT. The J gene is TRBJ2-3, the V gene TRBV19, with 7 bases fitting TRBD1. CDR3 length: 15 residues. V lost 1 base to trimming and J lost 5 bases; unmatched junction nucleotides: 6. The V gene's germline CDR1 is LNHDA and CDR2 SQIVND (reference sequence).

The chain employs TRBV12-3 or TRBV12-4 and TRBJ2-2; 9 positions agree with TRBD1. V dropped 5 bases and J dropped 12; count of bases not matched to a gene: 7. The CDR3 sequence is 13 residues long. In nucleotides, the CDR3 is TGTGCCAGCAGTGAGGGACAGGGAACTAAGCTGTTTTTT. It encodes CASSEGQGTKLFF.

This clone appeared a few times. Other DNA sequences in the sample encode the same CDR3. This CDR3 reads CASSLAGGSSYNEQFF. DNA of the CDR3: TGCGCCAGCAGCTTGGCGGGGGGGAGCTCCTACAATGAGCAGTTCTTC. The chain employs TRBV5-1 and TRBJ2-1; 8 positions match TRBD2. V was pared by 0 bases and J by 0 bases, with 2 bases of the junction left unmatched. The CDR3 totals 16 residues. Looked up from germline, CDR1 is SGHRS and CDR2 is YFSETQ.

The chain recombines TRBV6-1 with TRBJ1-2; D is ambiguous. The CDR3 runs to 11 residues. The germline gives CDR1 MNHNS, CDR2 SASEGT. V shed 1 base and J shed 6 bases, with 3 bases lying between them. The CDR3 loop is CASSEVDGYTF. The CDR3 DNA reads TGTGCCAGCAGTGAAGTAGATGGCTACACCTTC.

The chain is built from TRBV30 and TRBJ1-1; D not resolved. The CDR3 is 12 amino acids. The V gene lost 4 bases and the J gene lost 4 bases, with 10 bases spanning the gap. The germline gives CDR1 GTSNPN, CDR2 SVGIG (reference sequence). The CDR3 is CAWKLLITEAFF. For the CDR3, the DNA is TGTGCCTGGAAACTTCTGATCACTGAAGCTTTCTTT.

The chain is built from TRBV7-8 and TRBJ1-1, with a possible D match to TRBD1 (6 bases). With 5 bases removed from V and 1 base from J, the gap between germline ends came to 11 bases. CDR1 and CDR2 (germline): SGHVS, FQNEAQ. CDR3 length: 14 amino acids. The CDR3 coding sequence is TGTGCCAGCAGCCCCAGACAGGCGAACACTGAAGCTTTCTTT. Protein sequence: CASSPRQANTEAFF. Full variable domain (remainder filled in from reference TRBV7-8 and TRBJ1-1): GAGVSQSPRYKVAKRGQDVALRCDPISGHVSLFWYQQALGQGPEFLTYFQNEAQLDKSGLPSDRFFAERPEGSVSTLKIQRTQQEDSAVYLCASSPRQANTEAFFGQGTRLTVV.

This chain connects TRBV18 to TRBJ2-5; possibly TRBD2 for D (5 bases). CDR1 is KGHSH and CDR2 is LQKENI in the germline V gene. The V and J ends lost 2 bases and 2 bases respectively, with 12 bases between them. This CDR3 contains 15 residues. The CDR3 region is CASSPSPGEQETQYF. The CDR3 bases are TGTGCCAGCTCACCATCGCCCGGGGAACAAGAGACCCAGTACTTC.

This sequence joins TRBV15 and TRBJ1-2; D unclear. Trimming stripped 0 bases from V and 4 bases from J, with 12 bases between. CDR1 is LNHNV and CDR2 is YYDKDF in the germline V gene (reference sequence). This CDR3 is 15 amino acids long. The CDR3 loop is CATSRDHKEGYGYTF. As DNA, the CDR3 is TGTGCCACCAGCAGAGATCATAAGGAGGGCTATGGCTACACCTTC.

The chain uses TRBV29-1 and TRBJ1-1; D uncertain. Per the germline V gene, CDR1 is SQVTM and CDR2 is ANQGSEA. The CDR3 has 13 amino acids. V lost 0 bases to trimming and J lost 7 bases, with 12 bases between them. This CDR3 is CSVEEAGPSEAFF. DNA for the CDR3: TGCAGCGTTGAAGAGGCAGGCCCGAGTGAAGCTTTCTTT.

CDR3 sequence: CASSLQTTANSGNTIYF. CDR3 bases: TGTGCCAGCTCACTCCAAACGACAGCGAACTCTGGAAACACCATATATTTT. The V gene is TRBV18, the J gene TRBJ1-3; tentative D call: TRBD1 (5 bases). CDR3 length equals 17 residues. V dropped 4 bases and J dropped 0 bases, with 16 bases sitting between them. Germline V gene lookup returns CDR1 KGHSH and CDR2 LQKENI.

This rearrangement joins TRBV12-3 or TRBV12-4 to TRBJ1-6; D gene ambiguous. Trimming took off 6 bases at V and 14 bases at J, with 17 bases between the two ends. The CDR3 has 13 amino acids. CDR3 in DNA: TGTGCCAGCAGACCCACCCTTCGACGGGCCCTCCACTTT. Residues: CASRPTLRRALHF.

In regard to this clone: One junction end does not reproduce the germline sequence, and a read error may be involved. Within the sample, other DNA sequences also encode this same CDR3. The chain is built from TRBV14 and TRBJ1-2; a weak D match, TRBD1 (6 bases). The CDR3 has 13 amino acids. Germline CDR1 is SGHDN and CDR2 is FVKESK. The CDR3 nucleotides read TGTGCCAGCAGTCAAGGACAGAACTATGGCTACACCTTC. This codes for CASSQGQNYGYTF.

V is TRBV12-3 or TRBV12-4 and J is TRBJ2-7; D perhaps matches TRBD2 (5 bases). V lost 3 bases to trimming and J lost 3 bases, with 9 bases between them. The CDR3 has 13 residues. The CDR3 DNA follows: TGTGCCAGCAGTTTCGGGGTTAGCTACGAGCAGTACTTC. Translation gives CASSFGVSYEQYF.

In its sample, this clone was seen a few times. V usage is TRBV29-1 and J usage is TRBJ2-7; 8 bases agree with TRBD1. This CDR3 is built from 13 residues. CDR1 is SQVTM and CDR2 is ANQGSEA in the germline V gene. J lost 0 bases, V lost 3 bases, and 1 base had no gene match. CDR3 amino acids: CSVDRGLSYEQYF. Written as DNA, the CDR3 is TGCAGCGTTGACAGGGGGCTCTCCTACGAGCAGTACTTC.

This chain links TRBV18 with TRBJ2-1; D is unclear. CDR1 and CDR2 (germline): KGHSH, LQKENI. CDR3 length equals 15 residues. Trimming took off 1 base at V and 0 bases at J, with 7 bases between the two ends. The CDR3, as DNA: TGTGCCAGCTCACCACAGACGGGCTCCTACAATGAGCAGTTCTTC. Its protein is CASSPQTGSYNEQFF.

The gene calls are TRBV9 and TRBJ1-4; 7 nucleotides line up with TRBD1. J gave up 8 bases and V 0 bases, and 4 bases lay outside the gene matches. There are 14 residues in the CDR3. CDR1 is SGDLS and CDR2 is YYNGEE in the germline V gene. Here the CDR3 DNA reads TGTGCCAGCAGCGTAGCAGGGGGTAACGAAAAACTGTTTTTT. It specifies CASSVAGGNEKLFF.

The chain combines TRBV5-1 with TRBJ2-1, with 8 bases identical to TRBD2. Per germline, CDR1 SGHRS and CDR2 YFSETQ. The CDR3 covers 14 residues. V lost 4 bases to trimming and J lost 3 bases; unmatched junction nucleotides: 3. CDR3 residues: CASSPTSGYNEQFF. The CDR3 bases are TGCGCCAGCAGCCCTACTAGCGGCTACAATGAGCAGTTCTTC. The full variable domain, completed using reference TRBV5-1 and TRBJ2-1, is KAGVTQTPRYLIKTRGQQVTLSCSPISGHRSVSWYQQTPGQGLQFLFEYFSETQRNKGNFPGRFSGRQFSNSRSEMNVSTLELGDSALYLCASSPTSGYNEQFFGPGTRLTVL.

CDR3 residues: CASSWGGYNEQFF. The CDR3 DNA reads TGCGCCAGCAGCTGGGGGGGTTACAATGAGCAGTTCTTC. The rearrangement joins TRBV5-1 to TRBJ2-1, with 7 bases fitting TRBD2. Germline values: CDR1 SGHRS, CDR2 YFSETQ. The CDR3 sequence is 13 residues long. V shed 3 bases, J shed 4 bases, and the junction held 1 base outside the gene matches.

This chain links TRBV2 with TRBJ2-5; TRBD1 might be the D (6 bases). The CDR3 loop spans 15 amino acids. Germline values: CDR1 SNHLY, CDR2 FYNNEI. Trimming cost V 6 bases and J 2 bases, with 16 bases left between them. CDR3 coding DNA: TGTGCCAGCAGCCCCTGGGGGCTGATACAAGAGACCCAGTACTTC. The encoded protein is CASSPWGLIQETQYF.

This clone occurred a few times. In DNA, the CDR3 is TGTGCCTGGAGTGTACGGGGGACAGGGAATCAGCCCCAGCATTTT. This encodes CAWSVRGTGNQPQHF. The V gene is TRBV30, the J gene TRBJ1-5, with TRBD1 matching 9 bases. Germline V CDR1 and CDR2: GTSNPN, SVGIG (reference sequence). The CDR3 is made up of 15 amino acids. V lost 0 bases and J lost 4; bases outside the gene matches: 4.

J is TRBJ2-1 and V is TRBV3-1 (or the pseudogene TRBV3-2); TRBD2 might be the D (6 bases). V lost 1 base and J lost 4, with 11 bases in between. Germline assignment: CDR1 LGHDT and CDR2 YNNKEL (reference sequence). CDR3 length: 15 amino acids. CDR3 sequence (DNA): TGTGCCAGCAGCCAAGTACCCGGGGGTTACAATGAGCAGTTCTTC. It yields the protein CASSQVPGGYNEQFF.

The V call is TRBV6-1, the J call TRBJ1-1, with 7 bases that match TRBD1. This CDR3 spans 12 amino acids. Germline trimming cut 2 bases from V and 11 bases from J; bases unmatched to any gene: 5. Per germline, CDR1 MNHNS and CDR2 SASEGT. In DNA form, the CDR3 reads TGTGCCAGCAGTGAAAAAAGGGGGCAGGCTTTCTTT. Translation gives CASSEKRGQAFF.

V is TRBV9 and J is TRBJ1-2; D unclear. CDR3 size: 13 residues. Germline values: CDR1 SGDLS, CDR2 YYNGEE. Deletions cut 1 base from V and 2 bases from J, with 6 bases between. CDR3 sequence reads: CASSVQANYGYTF. In nucleotides, the CDR3 is TGTGCCAGCAGCGTACAGGCGAACTATGGCTACACCTTC.

In this sample, this clone turned up once. The rearrangement links TRBV18 to TRBJ2-2; TRBD2 might be the D (5 bases). The V gene's germline CDR1 is KGHSH and CDR2 LQKENI. The CDR3 has 15 amino acids. V lost 3 bases and J lost 4, with 12 bases in between. The CDR3 sequence is CASSPQAELTGELFF. CDR3 nucleotide sequence: TGTGCCAGCTCACCCCAAGCGGAACTCACCGGGGAGCTGTTTTTT.

The gene calls are TRBV9 and TRBJ1-3; D is ambiguous. The CDR3 is 16 amino acids. The V end was cut by 0 bases, the J end by 0 bases, with 10 bases between. The germline gives CDR1 SGDLS, CDR2 YYNGEE. The chain's CDR3 is CASSVAIRNSGNTIYF. CDR3 nucleotide sequence: TGTGCCAGCAGCGTAGCTATCAGGAACTCTGGAAACACCATATATTTT.

This clone was counted only a few times. V and J are TRBV28 and TRBJ2-3, with 8 bases identical to TRBD2. This CDR3 has 17 amino acids. Germline loops: CDR1 MDHEN, CDR2 SYDVKM. Germline trimming cut 2 bases from V and 0 bases from J; bases unmatched to any gene: 7. For the CDR3, the DNA is TGTGCCAGCAGTTTAGCCGGGGGGGCCTATAGCACAGATACGCAGTATTTT. This codes for CASSLAGGAYSTDTQYF. Full variable domain (outside the CDR3, taken from reference TRBV28 and TRBJ2-3): DVKVTQSSRYLVKRTGEKVFLECVQDMDHENMFWYRQDPGLGLRLIYFSYDVKMKEKGDIPEGYSVSREKKERFSLILESASTNQTSMYLCASSLAGGAYSTDTQYFGPGTRLTVL.

This clone was recorded once. V usage is TRBV28 and J usage is TRBJ1-2; TRBD1 matches at 9 bases. This CDR3 contains 13 residues. V shed 4 bases, J shed 8 bases, and the junction held 5 bases outside the gene matches. The germline V gene encodes CDR1 MDHEN and CDR2 SYDVKM. The CDR3 nucleotides are TGTGCCAGCAGTTACAGGGGGCTGGAGGGCTACACCTTC. Amino acid sequence: CASSYRGLEGYTF.

This clone turned up a few times. This sequence joins TRBV28 and TRBJ1-1, with 9 bases lining up with TRBD1. This CDR3 region has 16 residues. Trimming cost V 3 bases and J 6 bases; bases outside gene matches: 11. The germline CDR1 and CDR2 sequences are MDHEN and SYDVKM. The DNA of the CDR3 is TGTGCCAGCAGTTTTTCGGGACAGGGAAGGATTTCTGAAGCTTTCTTT. This sequence encodes CASSFSGQGRISEAFF.

This chain uses TRBV18 with TRBJ2-5; D gene ambiguous. This CDR3 is built from 15 residues. V lost 0 bases and J lost 2, with 10 bases in between. Germline V gene sequence: CDR1 KGHSH, CDR2 LQKENI. The CDR3 DNA reads as TGTGCCAGCTCACCACCGAGTCCTAAACAAGAGACCCAGTACTTC. This codes for CASSPPSPKQETQYF.